These 26 T cell receptor beta chains originate from one sample sequenced in a study of CD8 T cells in Susac syndrome. The RNA, 0.5 to 1 ug, was put through reverse transcription using random hexamers. TCRdb reprocessed the immunoSEQ multiplex PCR reads via MiXCR and lists one record per CDR3 protein. Among fewer than 150,000 distinct CDR3 sequences listed, around 96% were seen once. The sequenced material came from CD4+ T cells from PBMCs. The receptors derive from a human donor in good health.

This clonotype appeared a few times. The rearrangement uses TRBV5-1 and TRBJ2-3; weak D call: TRBD1 (6 bases). V lost 4 bases, J lost 5 bases, and 8 bases lay in between. Germline V CDR1 and CDR2: SGHRS, YFSETQ. This CDR3 has 12 residues. CDR3 region: CASSNRVDTQYF. In nucleotides, the CDR3 is TGCGCCAGCAGCAACAGGGTAGATACGCAGTATTTT.

The chain links TRBV27 to TRBJ1-1; D is uncertain. Germline assignment: CDR1 MNHEY and CDR2 SMNVEV (reference sequence). The CDR3 has 13 residues. Trimming cost V 3 bases and J 5 bases, with 10 bases left between them. The CDR3 sequence: CASSFAAGTEAFF. The CDR3 bases are TGTGCCAGCAGTTTCGCAGCCGGGACTGAAGCTTTCTTT.

The chain employs TRBV5-1 and TRBJ1-1; D not resolved. The germline V and J ends were trimmed by 2 bases and 4 bases, with 12 bases remaining between them. The CDR3 totals 14 residues. From germline, CDR1 is SGHRS and CDR2 YFSETQ. CDR3 loop: CASSLPGSGTEAFF. The DNA of the CDR3 is TGCGCCAGCAGCTTACCCGGGTCTGGCACTGAAGCTTTCTTT.

V is TRBV5-1 and J is TRBJ1-5; D gene ambiguous. The CDR3 is 14 residues long. The germline V gene encodes CDR1 SGHRS and CDR2 YFSETQ. Trimming removed 0 bases from V and 2 bases from J, with 6 bases in between. CDR3 protein: CASSLGAGNQPQHF. Written as DNA, the CDR3 is TGCGCCAGCAGCTTGGGGGCAGGCAATCAGCCCCAGCATTTT.

The chain carries TRBV20-1 and TRBJ1-5, with 8 bases lining up with TRBD1. The junction had 10 bases not matched to a gene; V was cut back by 6 bases and J by 6 bases. This CDR3 region has 14 residues. Germline V lookup: CDR1 DFQATT, CDR2 SNEGSKA (reference sequence). CDR3 residues: CSARTTGESQPQHF. The CDR3 coding sequence is TGCAGTGCGAGAACGACAGGGGAAAGTCAGCCCCAGCATTTT.

This chain uses TRBV7-8 with TRBJ1-1; no reliable D call. Germline V gene sequence: CDR1 SGHVS, CDR2 FQNEAQ. Trimming shortened V by 1 base and J by 14 bases, and 5 bases separated the two germline ends. This CDR3 region has 9 residues. DNA for the CDR3: TGTGCCAGCAGCTTAGTAGCCTTCTTT. Translation: CASSLVAFF.

This chain uses TRBV6-1 with TRBJ2-5; no definite D call. This CDR3 region has 14 residues. V lost 2 bases, J lost 2 bases, and 9 bases lay in between. The V gene's germline CDR1 is MNHNS and CDR2 SASEGT. CDR3 sequence (DNA): TGTGCCAGCAGTGAAACGGCATCTCAAGAGACCCAGTACTTC. It translates to CASSETASQETQYF.

The genes are TRBV2 and TRBJ1-2; TRBD1 might be the D (6 bases). The CDR3 sequence is 13 residues long. Per germline, CDR1 SNHLY and CDR2 FYNNEI. The V gene lost 9 bases and the J gene lost 7 bases, with 18 bases spanning the gap. The CDR3 bases are TGTGCCAGACGAACAGGGAGCGTACGTGGCTACACCTTC. This encodes CARRTGSVRGYTF.

This sequence joins TRBV5-1 and TRBJ2-2, with unresolved D. CDR1 SGHRS and CDR2 YFSETQ come from the germline V gene. The CDR3 loop spans 15 amino acids. Trimming shortened V by 0 bases and J by 5 bases, and 11 bases separated the two germline ends. Here the CDR3 reads CASSLEAGWTGELFF. The CDR3, as DNA: TGCGCCAGCAGCTTGGAGGCAGGTTGGACCGGGGAGCTGTTTTTT.

V gene TRBV19 combines with J gene TRBJ2-1; TRBD1 is a possible D gene (6 bases). Trimming shortened V by 9 bases and J by 0 bases, and 15 bases separated the two germline ends. The CDR3 extends over 15 amino acids. Germline lookup yields CDR1 LNHDA and CDR2 SQIVND (reference sequence). In DNA, the CDR3 is TGTGCCAGCATTACAGGGCGAGGCTCCTACAATGAGCAGTTCTTC. It yields the protein CASITGRGSYNEQFF. Filled out from reference TRBV19 and TRBJ2-1, the complete variable domain reads DGGITQSPKYLFRKEGQNVTLSCEQNLNHDAMYWYRQDPGQGLRLIYYSQIVNDFQKGDIAEGYSVSREKKESFPLTVTSAQKNPTAFYLCASITGRGSYNEQFFGPGTRLTVL.

The chain is built from TRBV10-3 and TRBJ2-3, with D perhaps being TRBD1 or TRBD2 (7 bases each). The CDR3 is made up of 16 amino acids. Germline CDR1 ENHRY, CDR2 SYGVKD. Trimming removed 0 bases from V and 7 bases from J, with 17 bases in between. In DNA form, the CDR3 reads TGTGCCATCAGTGAGTCCCAGGGGGACTACCTCCATACGCAGTATTTT. This encodes CAISESQGDYLHTQYF.

The chain joins TRBV12-3 or TRBV12-4 to TRBJ2-1; a weak D match, TRBD1 (6 bases). With 5 bases removed from V and 9 bases from J, the gap between germline ends came to 14 bases. The CDR3 loop spans 13 amino acids. CDR3 residues: CASSPYRASEQFF. In DNA, the CDR3 is TGTGCCAGCAGTCCATACAGGGCGAGTGAGCAGTTCTTC.

The V and J genes are TRBV20-1 and TRBJ2-7; no clear D. In germline, CDR1 is DFQATT, CDR2 SNEGSKA (reference sequence). With 5 bases removed from V and 2 bases from J, the gap between germline ends came to 16 bases. CDR3 length: 14 residues. CDR3: CSASGPQGPYEQYF. Written as DNA, the CDR3 is TGCAGTGCTTCCGGGCCCCAAGGTCCCTACGAGCAGTACTTC.

The gene calls are TRBV5-1 and TRBJ2-5; D gene uncertain. The germline V and J ends were trimmed by 0 bases and 4 bases, with 10 bases remaining between them. Looked up from germline, CDR1 is SGHRS and CDR2 is YFSETQ. This CDR3 is 14 amino acids long. The CDR3 reads CASSLVPIRETQYF. The DNA for the CDR3 is TGCGCCAGCAGCTTGGTTCCGATTCGAGAGACCCAGTACTTC.

This clonotype was picked up one time. This chain uses TRBV7-2 with TRBJ1-5; tentatively, D is TRBD1 (6 bases). CDR3 length equals 15 residues. CDR1 SGHTA and CDR2 FQGNSA come from the germline V gene. The V end was cut by 3 bases, the J end by 4 bases, with 13 bases between. CDR3 in DNA: TGTGCCAGCAGCTTGGTCGCAGGGGCAAATCAGCCCCAGCATTTT. As protein: CASSLVAGANQPQHF.

DNA for the CDR3: TGTGCCAGCGAGCTCGACAGGGGTGACACCATATATTTT. Translation: CASELDRGDTIYF. V and J are TRBV6-1 and TRBJ1-3; TRBD1 aligns across 8 bases. Per germline, CDR1 MNHNS and CDR2 SASEGT. CDR3 length equals 13 residues. V trimming: 8 bases; J trimming: 8 bases; junction bases outside the gene matches: 8.

The rearrangement uses TRBV6-5 and TRBJ2-7, with TRBD2 matching 12 bases. The germline V gene encodes CDR1 MNHEY and CDR2 SVGAGI. The V gene end was trimmed by 0 bases and the J gene end by 3 bases; junction bases not matched to a gene: 3. CDR3 length: 16 residues. The CDR3 DNA is TGTGCCAGCAGTTACTCGACGGGACTAGCGGGCTACGAGCAGTACTTC. This codes for CASSYSTGLAGYEQYF.

V is TRBV5-1 and J is TRBJ2-1, with D possibly TRBD2 on 5 matching bases. Germline-derived CDR1 and CDR2 are SGHRS and YFSETQ. The ends were cut back, 4 bases at V and 7 bases at J, with 18 bases in the middle. CDR3 length equals 15 residues. The CDR3 DNA is TGCGCCAGCAGCCCCGAGGGCCACTCCTCGAATGAGCAGTTCTTC. Translation: CASSPEGHSSNEQFF.

The J gene is TRBJ2-7, the V gene TRBV2, with 8 bases identical to TRBD1. Losses at the gene ends were 6 bases for V and 2 bases for J; bases not matched to a gene: 3. The CDR3 contains 13 residues. The germline V gene has CDR1 SNHLY and CDR2 FYNNEI. CDR3 coding DNA: TGTGCCAGCAGGGACAGGGTAACCTACGAGCAGTACTTC. It is translated as CASRDRVTYEQYF.

J is TRBJ1-2 and V is TRBV5-4; 12 nucleotides agree with TRBD1. Germline CDR1 reads SGHNT; CDR2 reads YYREEE (reference sequence). V dropped 4 bases and J dropped 4; count of bases not matched to a gene: 8. This CDR3 spans 16 amino acids. The CDR3 protein is CASSLGQGAYGYGYTF. As DNA, the CDR3 is TGTGCCAGCAGCCTGGGACAGGGGGCGTACGGCTATGGCTACACCTTC.

This clonotype was recorded once. The chain joins TRBV12-3 or TRBV12-4 to TRBJ2-1; the D call may be TRBD1 or TRBD2 (5 bases each). The V end lost 3 bases, the J end lost 9 bases, and 9 bases lay between the germline ends. This CDR3 comprises 12 residues. The CDR3 region has the DNA TGTGCCAGCAGTTTGTGGGGGAGTGAGCAGTTCTTC. Protein product: CASSLWGSEQFF.

The gene calls are TRBV7-2 and TRBJ2-5; 8 nucleotides match TRBD1. CDR1 and CDR2 from the germline V gene are SGHTA and FQGNSA. With 5 bases clipped from V and 4 bases from J, the junction kept 6 bases outside the gene matches. This CDR3 spans 14 amino acids. CDR3 DNA: TGTGCCAGCAGCCAACAGGGGGGTGTAGAGACCCAGTACTTC. Translation gives CASSQQGGVETQYF.

This clonotype has a single count. The gene calls are TRBV27 and TRBJ2-7; 9 nucleotides match TRBD2. Germline V gene data show CDR1 as MNHEY and CDR2 as SMNVEV (reference sequence). V was pared by 9 bases and J by 6 bases, with 12 bases of the junction left unmatched. CDR3 length equals 14 residues. The CDR3 region is CASTPRRTSVEQYF. The CDR3 DNA sequence: TGTGCCAGTACTCCTAGGAGGACTAGCGTCGAGCAGTACTTC.

The V call is TRBV25-1, the J call TRBJ2-3, with 9 bases aligning to TRBD1. J lost 5 bases, V lost 3 bases, and 12 bases had no gene match. Germline CDR1 reads MGHDK; CDR2 reads SYGVNS. The length of the CDR3 is 17 residues. CDR3 in amino acids: CASSDPLQGAVEDTQYF. The DNA of the CDR3 is TGTGCCAGCAGTGACCCCCTACAGGGGGCTGTTGAAGATACGCAGTATTTT.

The gene calls are TRBV2 and TRBJ2-2; the D is unclear. V gave up 11 bases and J gave up 1 base, with 5 bases separating them. Germline values: CDR1 SNHLY, CDR2 FYNNEI. The CDR3 totals 11 residues. The CDR3 nucleotides read TGTGCCGGGCAGAACACCGGGGAGCTGTTTTTT. The encoded protein is CAGQNTGELFF. Drawing the rest from reference TRBV2 and TRBJ2-2, the complete variable domain is EPEVTQTPSHQVTQMGQEVILRCVPISNHLYFYWYRQILGQKVEFLVSFYNNEISEKSEIFDDQFSVERPDGSNFTLKIRSTKLEDSAMYFCAGQNTGELFFGEGSRLTVL.

The rearrangement joins TRBV5-1 to TRBJ2-7; the match to TRBD1 covers 10 bases. Per germline, CDR1 SGHRS and CDR2 YFSETQ. This CDR3 has 14 amino acids. V lost 4 bases and J lost 3; bases outside the gene matches: 4. DNA for the CDR3: TGCGCCAGCAGCGTAGACAGGGGGCTCTACGAGCAGTACTTC. This sequence encodes CASSVDRGLYEQYF.